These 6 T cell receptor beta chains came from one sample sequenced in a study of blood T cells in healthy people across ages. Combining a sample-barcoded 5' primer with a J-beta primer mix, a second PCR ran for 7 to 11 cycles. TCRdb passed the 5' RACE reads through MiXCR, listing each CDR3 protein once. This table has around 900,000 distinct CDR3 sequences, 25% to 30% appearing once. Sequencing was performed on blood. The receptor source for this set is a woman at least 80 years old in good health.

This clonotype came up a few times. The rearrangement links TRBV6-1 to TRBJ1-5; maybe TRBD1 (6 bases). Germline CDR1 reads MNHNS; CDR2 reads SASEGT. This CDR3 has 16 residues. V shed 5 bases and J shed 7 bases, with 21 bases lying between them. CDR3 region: CASSHQRDRRGQPQHF. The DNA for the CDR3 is TGTGCCAGCAGTCACCAACGGGACCGCAGGGGCCAGCCCCAGCATTTT.

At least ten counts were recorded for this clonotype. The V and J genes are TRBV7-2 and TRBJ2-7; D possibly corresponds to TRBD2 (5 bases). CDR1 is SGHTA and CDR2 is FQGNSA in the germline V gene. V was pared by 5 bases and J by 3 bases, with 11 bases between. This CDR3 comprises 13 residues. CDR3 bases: TGTGCCAGCAGCCCCGGACTTATCTACGAGCAGTACTTC. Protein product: CASSPGLIYEQYF.

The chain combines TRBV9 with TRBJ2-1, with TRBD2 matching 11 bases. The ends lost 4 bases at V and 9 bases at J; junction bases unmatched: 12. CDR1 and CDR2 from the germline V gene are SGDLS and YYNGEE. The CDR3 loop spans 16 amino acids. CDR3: CASSSRSGGAGSEQFF. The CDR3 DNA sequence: TGTGCCAGCAGCTCTCGTAGCGGGGGGGCCGGGAGTGAGCAGTTCTTC.

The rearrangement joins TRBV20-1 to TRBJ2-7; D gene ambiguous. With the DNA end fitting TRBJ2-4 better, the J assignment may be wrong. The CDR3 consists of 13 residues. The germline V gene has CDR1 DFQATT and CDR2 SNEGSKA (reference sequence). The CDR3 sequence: CSAFPPNLNIQYF. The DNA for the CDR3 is TGCAGTGCTTTCCCCCCCAACTTGAACATTCAGTACTTC.

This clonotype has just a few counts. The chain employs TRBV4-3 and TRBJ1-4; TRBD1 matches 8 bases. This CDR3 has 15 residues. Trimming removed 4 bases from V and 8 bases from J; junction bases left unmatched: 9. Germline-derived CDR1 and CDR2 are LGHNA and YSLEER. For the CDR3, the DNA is TGCGCCAGCAGCCGACAGACAGGGGTAACCGAAAAACTGTTTTTT. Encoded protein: CASSRQTGVTEKLFF.

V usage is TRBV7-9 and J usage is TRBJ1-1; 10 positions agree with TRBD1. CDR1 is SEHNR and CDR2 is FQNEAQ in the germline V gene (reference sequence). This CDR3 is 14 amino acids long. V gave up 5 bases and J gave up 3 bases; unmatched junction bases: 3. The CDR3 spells CASSQDRGDTEAFF. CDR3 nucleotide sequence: TGTGCCAGCAGCCAGGACAGGGGGGACACTGAAGCTTTCTTT.